The rows below give T cell receptor beta chains drawn from one sample of a study of cytomegalovirus exposure and HLA in healthy donors. Some clones are missing from TCRdb's copy, which holds only in-frame ones; the method was immunoSEQ multiplex PCR. The repertoire holds about 140,000 clones, about 72% seen once, with about 4.5% in the top ten. Sequences were obtained from PBMCs. All receptors derive from a man aged 60-69 years in good health and CMV-seronegative. Both conserved end residues are part of each CDR3. The order of the fields is clone size, D gene, V gene, J gene, CDR3 DNA, CDR3 protein. The D gene is left open where the match is weak. Rows may omit the clone size; those that give it use once, few, many or a size class.

NA	TRBD1	TRBV4-1	TRBJ1-1	TGCGCCAGCAGCCCGCCGGGACAGGGTACGAACACTGAAGCTTTCTTT	CASSPPGQGTNTEAFF
NA	NA	TRBV30	TRBJ1-2	TGTGCCTGGAGTCTCAGGGGAGATGGCTACACCTTC	CAWSLRGDGYTF
few	TRBD2	TRBV30	TRBJ2-1	TGTGCCTGGAGGCCGAGACTAGCGGGAGGGGCAATCCTAACGAAGGCGGAGCAGTTCTTC	CAWRPRLAGGAILTKAEQFF
few	TRBD1	TRBV11-1	TRBJ2-5	TGTGCCAGCAGCGGGACGGGGACAGGGCGGGAGACCCAGTACTTC	CASSGTGTGRETQYF
NA	NA	TRBV27	TRBJ1-1	TGTGCCAGCAGTCACAGGGTTGCGATGAACACTGAAGCTTTCTTT	CASSHRVAMNTEAFF
NA	NA	TRBV30	TRBJ1-2	TGTGCCTGGAGGGCCGGACGGAGGAACTATGGCTACACCTTC	CAWRAGRRNYGYTF
NA	TRBD2	TRBV7-7	TRBJ2-1	TGTGCCAGCAGCTCGGGACTAGCGGACAGGGAGCAGTTCTTC	CASSSGLADREQFF
NA	NA	TRBV29-1	TRBJ1-1	TGCAGCGTTGAATCCCGTACTCCAAAGAGGGGGTACACTGAAGCTTTCTTT	CSVESRTPKRGYTEAFF
NA	TRBD1	TRBV19	TRBJ2-7	TGTGCCAGTCAAATCGCAGGACAGGGCGCCTACGAGCAGTACTTC	CASQIAGQGAYEQYF
NA	NA	TRBV6-5	TRBJ1-6	TGTGCCACCAGGGGAGGACGCGGAAATTCACCCCTCCACTTT	CATRGGRGNSPLHF
NA	TRBD1	TRBV6-6	TRBJ2-7	TGTGCCAGCAGCTCCGGGACAGGTCTCTGGGAGCAGTACTTC	CASSSGTGLWEQYF
NA	NA	TRBV6-6	TRBJ1-2	TGTGCCAGCAGTTACGTCGATGGCTACACCTTC	CASSYVDGYTF
NA	TRBD2	TRBV9	TRBJ2-3	TGTGCCAGCAGCTCCCCATCCCCGACTAGCGGGAGCACAGATACGCAGTATTTT	CASSSPSPTSGSTDTQYF